The rows below give T cell receptor beta chains drawn from one sample of a study of T-cell reconstitution after alpha-beta-depleted transplantation in children. One entry per CDR3 protein results from TCRdb running MiXCR on the PCR reads. The table includes around 580,000 distinct CDR3 sequences, 20% to 25% detected once. The source material was PBMCs, mostly from graft donor cells, sampled 360 days after TCRalphabeta/CD19-depleted stem cell transplant. These receptors were taken from a boy in the first two years of life who had a stem cell transplant for acute myeloid leukemia, so the T cells may come from the graft donor. Both conserved end residues are part of each CDR3. Only part of the rows carry a size: once, few, many, or a class if the clone is expanded.

V,size,CDR3
TRBV29-1,many,CSVRSLSTDTQYF
TRBV20-1,-,CSARDPWTSGVQETQYF
TRBV20-1,many,CSASSLTGSGQFF
TRBV6-5,few,CASSSSGANNEQFF
TRBV7-3,-,CASSLTMGALAGELFF
TRBV28,many,CASSKTGVVDTQYF
TRBV20-1,many,CSARDPQGYSYNEQFF
TRBV19,-,CASKDRHTETQYF
TRBV25-1,-,CASSEYGRDSSQETQYF
TRBV11-2,-,CASSLAPGLNEQFF
TRBV25-1,many,CASSESPWNTEAFF
TRBV27,once,CASSSLWGSEAFF
TRBV20-1,-,CSASSPHRVNTEAFF
TRBV20-1,few,CSAIPGNGNQPQHF
TRBV27,-,CASSLTRTGRGETQYF
TRBV7-8,-,CASKTSGGPLAYNEQFF
TRBV7-8,-,CASSLARRQPQHF
TRBV29-1,-,CSVEGLWGLGTDTQYF
TRBV11-2,many,CASSLDYVSGGAAYNEQFF
TRBV12-3/TRBV12-4,-,CASSRILAGNYEQYF
TRBV6-1,-,CASRRLGGYNEQFF
TRBV5-1,many,CASRGRWQENIQYF
TRBV12-3/TRBV12-4,-,CASGGSFDNEQFF
TRBV28,few,CASSPGGLNTEAFF
TRBV18,-,CASSPGGGSTEAFF
TRBV7-2,many,CASSLGPGNTPQHF
TRBV12-3/TRBV12-4,few,CASSFSHTQYF
TRBV28,many,CASSLTVQGFQETQYF
TRBV20-1,-,CSARAGLAGGQAGELFF
TRBV12-3/TRBV12-4,many,CASSLRDITGELFF
TRBV6-5,-,CASSYSLSDTQYF
TRBV20-1,many,CSASSPDSPVTDTQYF
TRBV10-3,few,CAISRLAGYTDTQYF
TRBV12-3/TRBV12-4,-,CASREQGYSPLHF
TRBV20-1,many,CSARDPRKLDLTEQYF
TRBV5-1,-,CASSLRDGRTSGNNEQFF
TRBV5-1,many,CASSFSKGETEAFF
TRBV4-1,few,CASSGVTDTQYF
TRBV4-3,many,CASSQGGSTDTQYF
TRBV20-1,-,CSASIAGVNTEAFF
TRBV7-3,many,CASSPMGRNSTDTQYF
TRBV10-3,-,CAISTGGTEAFF
TRBV5-1,-,CASSPDRAETQYF
TRBV9,-,CASSPRTALNYGYTF
TRBV6-2/TRBV6-3,-,CASSYPGARSYEQYF
TRBV9,-,CASSVGLADYYNEQFF
TRBV7-9,-,CATTMGETDTQYF
TRBV6-2/TRBV6-3,few,CASSQTSRPPYEQYF